This T cell receptor beta chain comes out of a study of shared clonotypes between healthy human individuals. Points from the study as a whole: Researchers sampled only blood; tissue repertoires likely differ.

Positive CCR7 selection of CD45RO-negative cells yielded the naive CD8 cells, and terminally differentiated effector memory CD45RA+ cells were excluded. The run depth of the assay was deep. Profiled with immunoSEQ multiplex PCR; TCRdb holds only in-frame clones, not every one. The table has around 2,000,000 clones, about 94% seen once. V lost 2 bases to trimming and J lost 3 bases, with 5 bases between them. This CDR3 is built from 12 residues. Germline loops: CDR1 SGDLS, CDR2 YYNGEE. For this clone: The antigen is not known.

Sequencing was performed on naive CD8+ T cells sorted from blood. This clonotype was sampled from a man aged 18-30 years in good health. This rearrangement joins TRBV9 to TRBJ2-5; D is possibly TRBD1 (5 bases). CDR3 amino acids: CASSVREETQYF. In nucleotides, the CDR3 is TGTGCCAGCAGCGTCAGGGAAGAGACCCAGTACTTC.